A single sample is the source of the 10 T cell receptor beta chains below, sequenced in a study of blood T cell repertoires in COVID-19. The method was immunoSEQ multiplex PCR; TCRdb's version includes in-frame clones alone and lacks a portion of them. The table lists around 450,000 clones, 90% of them singletons. The sample taken for sequencing was PBMCs or T cells enriched from blood (not recorded which). The origin of the receptors is a man between 18 and 29 years old who had recovered from COVID-19.

The chain has TRBV6-6 and TRBJ1-2, with 7 bases lining up with TRBD1. The germline V gene encodes CDR1 MNHNY and CDR2 SVGAGI (reference sequence). The J segment lost 3 bases and the V segment lost 8 bases, leaving 12 bases of the junction unmatched. This CDR3 is built from 15 residues. CDR3 nucleotides: TGTGCCAGCCAGGGGGAGTACCGGCTTCACTATGGCTACACCTTC. This sequence encodes CASQGEYRLHYGYTF.

The chain employs TRBV10-3 and TRBJ2-1; tentatively, D is TRBD2 (6 bases). V dropped 0 bases and J dropped 9 bases, with 18 bases sitting between them. Germline V gene data show CDR1 as ENHRY and CDR2 as SYGVKD. This CDR3 spans 16 amino acids. The CDR3 sequence is CAISESITGVPPEQFF. DNA for the CDR3: TGTGCCATCAGTGAGTCGATTACGGGAGTCCCCCCTGAGCAGTTCTTC.

This chain connects TRBV28 to TRBJ2-6, with D unresolved. V was trimmed by 6 bases and J by 0 bases, leaving 9 bases between them. CDR3 size: 15 residues. In germline, CDR1 is MDHEN, CDR2 SYDVKM. CDR3 sequence: CASSNERSGANVLTF. The CDR3 region has the DNA TGTGCCAGCAGCAATGAGCGCTCTGGGGCCAACGTCCTGACTTTC.

The chain links TRBV28 to TRBJ1-2, with a weak D call TRBD1 (6 bases). V lost 2 bases and J 8 bases, leaving 12 bases between the germline ends. Looked up from germline, CDR1 is MDHEN and CDR2 is SYDVKM. The CDR3 totals 13 residues. DNA of the CDR3: TGTGCCAGCAGTTTACCAGGGGCGCAGGGCTACACCTTC. Translation: CASSLPGAQGYTF.

This clone was observed once. The genes are TRBV5-1 and TRBJ2-1; tentative D call: TRBD1 (5 bases). The length of the CDR3 is 16 residues. Trimming left V 0 bases short and J 0 bases short, with 10 bases between. CDR1 is SGHRS, CDR2 YFSETQ, per germline. The CDR3 spells CASSLGGRSSYNEQFF. The DNA of the CDR3 is TGCGCCAGCAGCTTGGGGGGCCGAAGCTCCTACAATGAGCAGTTCTTC.

In its sample, this clone was seen once. The rearrangement uses TRBV7-9 and TRBJ2-1, with 9 nucleotides matching TRBD2. The V gene end was trimmed by 6 bases and the J gene end by 2 bases; junction bases not matched to a gene: 14. CDR1 and CDR2 from the germline V gene are SEHNR and FQNEAQ (reference sequence). The CDR3 totals 18 residues. The CDR3 reads CASSSQFDLAGTYNEQFF. CDR3 sequence (DNA): TGTGCCAGCAGTTCCCAATTTGATCTAGCGGGGACCTACAATGAGCAGTTCTTC.

This clone was counted a few times. This chain uses TRBV10-2 with TRBJ2-2; 11 nucleotides match TRBD2. The V gene end was trimmed by 10 bases and the J gene end by 4 bases; junction bases not matched to a gene: 5. The CDR3 has 14 residues. Germline V gives CDR1 WSHSY, CDR2 SAAADI. In DNA form, the CDR3 reads TGCGCCACCAAACTAGCGGGAGCCACCGGGGAGCTGTTTTTT. Its protein product is CATKLAGATGELFF.

V gene TRBV10-3 combines with J gene TRBJ2-2; D gene uncertain. This CDR3 contains 13 residues. V lost 6 bases to trimming and J lost 1 base, with 6 bases between them. CDR1 and CDR2 (germline): ENHRY, SYGVKD. The CDR3 is CAIRNLNTGELFF. The CDR3 coding sequence is TGTGCCATCAGAAACTTGAACACCGGGGAGCTGTTTTTT.

The J gene is TRBJ2-7, the V gene TRBV6-6; 12 bases match TRBD2. The CDR3 extends over 14 amino acids. With 6 bases clipped from V and 3 bases from J, the junction kept 3 bases outside the gene matches. Germline CDR1 is MNHNY and CDR2 is SVGAGI (reference sequence). CDR3 residues: CASSPGLAGYEQYF. CDR3 DNA sequence: TGTGCCAGCAGCCCGGGACTAGCGGGCTACGAGCAGTACTTC.

This chain links TRBV7-9 with TRBJ2-2, with 9 bases that match TRBD2. The CDR3 has 16 amino acids. Germline-derived CDR1 and CDR2 are SEHNR and FQNEAQ (reference sequence). J was trimmed by 1 base and V by 3 bases; bases with no gene match: 3. The CDR3 reads CASSFTSGLNTGELFF. The CDR3 nucleotides read TGTGCCAGCAGCTTTACTAGCGGGTTGAACACCGGGGAGCTGTTTTTT.